The present entry profiles one T cell receptor beta chain with its context. Every donor was a healthy person donating bone marrow. The data were obtained in a study of cytomegalovirus exposure and HLA in healthy donors. Trimming shortened V by 3 bases and J by 5 bases, and 10 bases separated the two germline ends. CDR3 size: 13 residues. Germline assignment: CDR1 LGHNA and CDR2 YSLEER. 60 Vbeta and 13 Jbeta primers were used in PCR. Assay: immunoSEQ multiplex PCR; the TCRdb copy retains only in-frame clones and omits some. Of around 100,000 clones listed, over 75% are singletons. The rearrangement joins TRBV4-3 to TRBJ2-5; maybe TRBD1 (5 bases). The source of this sequence is a man aged 25-45 years in good health and CMV-seronegative. The specimen was PBMCs. The CDR3 nucleotides are TGCGCCAGCAGCCAGCAGACAGCGGAGACCCAGTACTTC. Its protein is CASSQQTAETQYF.